Below are 25 T cell receptor beta chains sequenced from a single sample in a study of blood T cell repertoires in COVID-19. Some clones are missing from TCRdb's copy, which holds only in-frame ones; the method was immunoSEQ multiplex PCR. The sample lists around 220,000 clones, around 86% occurring once. Sequenced input: peripheral blood. These receptor sequences come from a human donor in a cohort sampled during active COVID-19.

The rearrangement joins TRBV28 to TRBJ1-6; TRBD1 might be the D (6 bases). CDR1 and CDR2 (germline): MDHEN, SYDVKM. CDR3 size: 17 residues. V was shortened by 5 bases and J by 10 bases, with 24 bases between the two germline ends. The CDR3: CASSHLPTFQGKSPLHF. The DNA for the CDR3 is TGTGCCAGCAGTCACCTGCCAACCTTCCAGGGGAAATCACCCCTCCACTTT.

This clone occurred a few times. V and J are TRBV28 and TRBJ1-5, with D perhaps matching TRBD1 (6 bases). The CDR3 totals 15 residues. Per germline, CDR1 MDHEN and CDR2 SYDVKM. The V end was cut by 6 bases, the J end by 4 bases, with 16 bases between. The CDR3, as DNA: TGTGCCAGCAGCTTTCGCGACAGGTTGAATCAGCCCCAGCATTTT. This codes for CASSFRDRLNQPQHF.

The V gene is TRBV5-1, the J gene TRBJ1-2; D is undetermined. The CDR3 runs 14 residues. Trimming removed 10 bases at V and 0 bases at J, with 16 bases between. Germline V gives CDR1 SGHRS, CDR2 YFSETQ. CDR3 sequence reads: CASREAVANYGYTF. The CDR3 DNA reads as TGCGCCTCCCGCGAGGCAGTAGCTAACTATGGCTACACCTTC.

This chain uses TRBV4-2 with TRBJ2-7, with D possibly being TRBD2 (6 bases). The CDR3 totals 13 residues. The V and J ends lost 3 bases and 6 bases respectively, with 12 bases between them. CDR1 is LGHNA, CDR2 YNFKEQ, per germline. CDR3 protein: CASSHLGGSEQYF. CDR3 DNA sequence: TGTGCCAGCAGCCATCTCGGGGGTTCCGAGCAGTACTTC.

This chain connects TRBV24-1 to TRBJ1-3, with TRBD1 identical over 9 bases. Germline CDR1 and CDR2: KGHDR and SFDVKD. V trimming: 7 bases; J trimming: 4 bases; junction bases outside the gene matches: 7. The CDR3 covers 15 residues. CDR3: CATSPGQGQGNTIYF. The CDR3 bases are TGTGCCACCAGCCCGGGACAGGGACAAGGAAACACCATATATTTT.

The chain links TRBV5-1 to TRBJ2-3, with 10 bases that match TRBD2. CDR3 length equals 16 residues. The V and J ends lost 0 bases and 1 base, in that order; junction bases with no gene match: 2. Germline CDR1 and CDR2: SGHRS and YFSETQ. CDR3 sequence (DNA): TGCGCCAGCAGCTTGGGTGGGACTAGCGGCACAGATACGCAGTATTTT. It is translated as CASSLGGTSGTDTQYF.

The V call is TRBV11-2, the J call TRBJ2-7; D perhaps matches TRBD2 (5 bases). The CDR3 consists of 18 residues. CDR1 is SGHAT and CDR2 is FQNNGV in the germline V gene. V was trimmed by 0 bases and J by 1 base, leaving 19 bases between them. The CDR3 loop reads CASSLDRVRTANSYEQYF. CDR3 nucleotides: TGTGCCAGCAGCTTAGATCGGGTGAGGACTGCCAATTCCTACGAGCAGTACTTC.

This clone has only a few counts. The chain has TRBV18 and TRBJ1-3; no definite D call. With 3 bases removed from V and 0 bases from J, the gap between germline ends came to 9 bases. CDR3 length: 15 amino acids. Germline values: CDR1 KGHSH, CDR2 LQKENI. CDR3 coding DNA: TGTGCCAGCTCACCGAGTGTTGCCTCTGGAAACACCATATATTTT. This sequence encodes CASSPSVASGNTIYF.

This clone was counted a single time. The chain couples TRBV18 to TRBJ2-7; no clear D gene. V lost 3 bases and J lost 7, with 10 bases in between. Looked up from germline, CDR1 is KGHSH and CDR2 is LQKENI. The CDR3 extends over 12 amino acids. CDR3 protein: CASSPRVREQYF. The CDR3 coding sequence is TGTGCCAGCTCACCTCGGGTTCGGGAGCAGTACTTC.

J is TRBJ2-5 and V is TRBV5-1, with TRBD1 as a possible D gene (5 bases). The CDR3 covers 16 residues. Germline-derived CDR1 and CDR2 are SGHRS and YFSETQ. V lost 0 bases to trimming and J lost 3 bases, with 15 bases between them. In DNA, the CDR3 is TGCGCCAGCAGCTTGGTGCAGGGCGAGTGGGAAGAGACCCAGTACTTC. Its translation is CASSLVQGEWEETQYF.

This rearrangement joins TRBV5-1 to TRBJ1-2; perhaps TRBD1 as D (5 bases). Germline V gene data show CDR1 as SGHRS and CDR2 as YFSETQ. The CDR3 is made up of 15 amino acids. Trimming took off 0 bases at V and 3 bases at J, with 12 bases between the two ends. For the CDR3, the DNA is TGCGCCAGCAGCTTGGTCCAGGGTGGGGACTATGGCTACACCTTC. The encoded protein is CASSLVQGGDYGYTF.

This clone has more than one count but fewer than ten. The sample has other DNA sequences that encode this CDR3 too. The genes are TRBV7-2 and TRBJ2-7; no clear D gene. V shed 0 bases and J shed 0 bases, with 6 bases lying between them. The CDR3 has 14 amino acids. Germline CDR1 SGHTA, CDR2 FQGNSA. CDR3: CASSLAGSSYEQYF. The DNA for the CDR3 is TGTGCCAGCAGCTTAGCGGGCAGCTCCTACGAGCAGTACTTC.

The rearrangement links TRBV4-3 to TRBJ1-1; perhaps TRBD1 as D (5 bases). Germline V lookup: CDR1 LGHNA, CDR2 YSLEER. The length of the CDR3 is 15 residues. V gave up 1 base and J gave up 1 base, with 10 bases separating them. The CDR3 loop is CASSQARGRNTEAFF. CDR3 in DNA: TGCGCCAGCAGCCAAGCTAGGGGAAGGAACACTGAAGCTTTCTTT.

This chain joins TRBV27 and TRBJ2-7; 8 bases are shared with TRBD1. The CDR3 is 14 residues long. Per germline, CDR1 MNHEY and CDR2 SMNVEV (reference sequence). After removal of 5 bases from V and 4 bases from J, the junction contained 7 bases not matched to a gene. The CDR3 sequence: CASSLGQGRYEQYF. The CDR3 DNA follows: TGTGCCAGCAGTCTCGGACAGGGAAGATACGAGCAGTACTTC.

This sequence joins TRBV6-5 and TRBJ1-1; D may be TRBD1 (6 bases). Trimming took off 4 bases at V and 5 bases at J, with 11 bases between the two ends. Germline loops: CDR1 MNHEY, CDR2 SVGAGI. The CDR3 is 13 residues long. In nucleotides, the CDR3 is TGTGCCAGCAGTTCATACAGGGAAACTGAAGCTTTCTTT. It yields the protein CASSSYRETEAFF.

This sequence joins TRBV5-4 and TRBJ2-7; perhaps TRBD1 as D (8 bases). The CDR3 spans 19 residues. The V gene lost 4 bases and the J gene lost 2 bases, with 28 bases spanning the gap. The germline gives CDR1 SGHNT, CDR2 YYREEE (reference sequence). The CDR3 nucleotides are TGTGCCAGCAGCCCCGGACAGGGCGGGGGATCTTTAGGGACCTACGAGCAGTACTTC. It encodes CASSPGQGGGSLGTYEQYF.

This clone was recorded once. This chain links TRBV27 with TRBJ2-1; 7 bases line up with TRBD1. The CDR3 totals 14 residues. Per germline, CDR1 MNHEY and CDR2 SMNVEV (reference sequence). V trimming: 6 bases; J trimming: 2 bases; junction bases outside the gene matches: 4. The CDR3 sequence: CASSQDRAYNEQFF. The CDR3 DNA reads TGTGCCAGCAGCCAAGACAGGGCCTACAATGAGCAGTTCTTC.

This clone turned up a few times. The J gene is TRBJ2-7, the V gene TRBV30; 10 bases agree with TRBD2. The germline V gene has CDR1 GTSNPN and CDR2 SVGIG (reference sequence). J was trimmed by 0 bases and V by 0 bases; bases with no gene match: 5. This CDR3 has 16 amino acids. CDR3 protein: CAWSVRASGSSYEQYF. CDR3 coding DNA: TGTGCCTGGAGTGTACGGGCTAGCGGGAGCTCCTACGAGCAGTACTTC.

This chain connects TRBV5-1 to TRBJ1-2; TRBD1 might be the D (5 bases). The ends were cut back, 7 bases at V and 3 bases at J, with 16 bases in the middle. Germline V lookup: CDR1 SGHRS, CDR2 YFSETQ. The CDR3 contains 14 residues. The CDR3 region has the DNA TGCGCCAGCGGGACTCGGGACGGATACTATGGCTACACCTTC. It yields the protein CASGTRDGYYGYTF.

V gene TRBV7-2 combines with J gene TRBJ2-4; possibly TRBD1 for D (6 bases). There are 15 residues in the CDR3. Looked up from germline, CDR1 is SGHTA and CDR2 is FQGNSA. Trimming took off 1 base at V and 9 bases at J, with 16 bases between the two ends. The CDR3 DNA reads TGTGCCAGCAGCTTAGAGGGGACAAAATCCAGCATTCAGTACTTC. Translating gives CASSLEGTKSSIQYF.

The rearrangement joins TRBV15 to TRBJ1-2, with 9 bases matching TRBD1. J lost 8 bases, V lost 1 base, and 5 bases had no gene match. The CDR3 consists of 14 residues. CDR1 and CDR2 (germline): LNHNV, YYDKDF (reference sequence). The CDR3 nucleotides are TGTGCCACCAGCAGAGGGACAGGGGTCGGGGGCTACACCTTC. It codes for CATSRGTGVGGYTF.

V and J are TRBV16 and TRBJ2-7, with TRBD2 as a possible D gene (6 bases). The CDR3 length is 15 residues. The V and J ends lost 1 base and 2 bases respectively, with 12 bases between them. Looked up from germline, CDR1 is KGHSY and CDR2 is FQNENV. Written as DNA, the CDR3 is TGTGCCAGCAGCCAATACGAGGGAGGAACCTACGAGCAGTACTTC. Its translation is CASSQYEGGTYEQYF.

The chain recombines TRBV13 with TRBJ2-7; D possibly corresponds to TRBD1 (6 bases). Trimming cost V 0 bases and J 2 bases, with 11 bases left between them. Germline values: CDR1 PRHDT, CDR2 FYEKMQ (reference sequence). This CDR3 is built from 15 residues. CDR3 amino acids: CASSLGRGWAYEQYF. DNA of the CDR3: TGTGCCAGCAGCTTAGGCAGGGGTTGGGCCTACGAGCAGTACTTC.

This chain connects TRBV3-1 (or the pseudogene TRBV3-2) to TRBJ1-3; D remains unclear. The V gene lost 6 bases and the J gene lost 0 bases, with 3 bases spanning the gap. This CDR3 is built from 12 residues. Germline V gene data show CDR1 as LGHDT and CDR2 as YNNKEL (reference sequence). Here the CDR3 reads CASSLSGNTIYF. CDR3 in DNA: TGTGCCAGCAGTCTCTCTGGAAACACCATATATTTT.

V gene TRBV7-2 combines with J gene TRBJ2-1, with TRBD2 matching over 7 bases. The junction had 4 bases not matched to a gene; V was cut back by 4 bases and J by 4 bases. CDR1 is SGHTA and CDR2 is FQGNSA in the germline V gene. The CDR3 sequence is 14 residues long. The CDR3 nucleotides are TGTGCCAGCAGCTATAGCGGGCAGTACAATGAGCAGTTCTTC. Translated, it gives CASSYSGQYNEQFF.